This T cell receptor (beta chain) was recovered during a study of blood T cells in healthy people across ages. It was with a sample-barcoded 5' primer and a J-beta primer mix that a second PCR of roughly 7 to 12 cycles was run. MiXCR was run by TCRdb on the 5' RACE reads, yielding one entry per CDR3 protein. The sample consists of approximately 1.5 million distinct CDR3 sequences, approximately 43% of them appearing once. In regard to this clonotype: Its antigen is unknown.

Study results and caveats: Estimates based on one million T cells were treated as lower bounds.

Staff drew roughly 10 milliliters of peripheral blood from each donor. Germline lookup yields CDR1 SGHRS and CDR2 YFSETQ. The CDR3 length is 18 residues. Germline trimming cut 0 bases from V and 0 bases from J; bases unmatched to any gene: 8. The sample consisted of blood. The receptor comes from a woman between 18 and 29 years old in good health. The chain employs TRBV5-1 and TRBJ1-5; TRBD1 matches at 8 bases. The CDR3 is CASSLEGGQVYSNQPQHF. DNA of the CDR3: TGCGCCAGCAGCTTGGAGGGGGGACAGGTCTATAGCAATCAGCCCCAGCATTTT. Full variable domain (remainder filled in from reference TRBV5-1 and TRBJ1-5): KAGVTQTPRYLIKTRGQQVTLSCSPISGHRSVSWYQQTPGQGLQFLFEYFSETQRNKGNFPGRFSGRQFSNSRSEMNVSTLELGDSALYLCASSLEGGQVYSNQPQHFGDGTRLSIL.